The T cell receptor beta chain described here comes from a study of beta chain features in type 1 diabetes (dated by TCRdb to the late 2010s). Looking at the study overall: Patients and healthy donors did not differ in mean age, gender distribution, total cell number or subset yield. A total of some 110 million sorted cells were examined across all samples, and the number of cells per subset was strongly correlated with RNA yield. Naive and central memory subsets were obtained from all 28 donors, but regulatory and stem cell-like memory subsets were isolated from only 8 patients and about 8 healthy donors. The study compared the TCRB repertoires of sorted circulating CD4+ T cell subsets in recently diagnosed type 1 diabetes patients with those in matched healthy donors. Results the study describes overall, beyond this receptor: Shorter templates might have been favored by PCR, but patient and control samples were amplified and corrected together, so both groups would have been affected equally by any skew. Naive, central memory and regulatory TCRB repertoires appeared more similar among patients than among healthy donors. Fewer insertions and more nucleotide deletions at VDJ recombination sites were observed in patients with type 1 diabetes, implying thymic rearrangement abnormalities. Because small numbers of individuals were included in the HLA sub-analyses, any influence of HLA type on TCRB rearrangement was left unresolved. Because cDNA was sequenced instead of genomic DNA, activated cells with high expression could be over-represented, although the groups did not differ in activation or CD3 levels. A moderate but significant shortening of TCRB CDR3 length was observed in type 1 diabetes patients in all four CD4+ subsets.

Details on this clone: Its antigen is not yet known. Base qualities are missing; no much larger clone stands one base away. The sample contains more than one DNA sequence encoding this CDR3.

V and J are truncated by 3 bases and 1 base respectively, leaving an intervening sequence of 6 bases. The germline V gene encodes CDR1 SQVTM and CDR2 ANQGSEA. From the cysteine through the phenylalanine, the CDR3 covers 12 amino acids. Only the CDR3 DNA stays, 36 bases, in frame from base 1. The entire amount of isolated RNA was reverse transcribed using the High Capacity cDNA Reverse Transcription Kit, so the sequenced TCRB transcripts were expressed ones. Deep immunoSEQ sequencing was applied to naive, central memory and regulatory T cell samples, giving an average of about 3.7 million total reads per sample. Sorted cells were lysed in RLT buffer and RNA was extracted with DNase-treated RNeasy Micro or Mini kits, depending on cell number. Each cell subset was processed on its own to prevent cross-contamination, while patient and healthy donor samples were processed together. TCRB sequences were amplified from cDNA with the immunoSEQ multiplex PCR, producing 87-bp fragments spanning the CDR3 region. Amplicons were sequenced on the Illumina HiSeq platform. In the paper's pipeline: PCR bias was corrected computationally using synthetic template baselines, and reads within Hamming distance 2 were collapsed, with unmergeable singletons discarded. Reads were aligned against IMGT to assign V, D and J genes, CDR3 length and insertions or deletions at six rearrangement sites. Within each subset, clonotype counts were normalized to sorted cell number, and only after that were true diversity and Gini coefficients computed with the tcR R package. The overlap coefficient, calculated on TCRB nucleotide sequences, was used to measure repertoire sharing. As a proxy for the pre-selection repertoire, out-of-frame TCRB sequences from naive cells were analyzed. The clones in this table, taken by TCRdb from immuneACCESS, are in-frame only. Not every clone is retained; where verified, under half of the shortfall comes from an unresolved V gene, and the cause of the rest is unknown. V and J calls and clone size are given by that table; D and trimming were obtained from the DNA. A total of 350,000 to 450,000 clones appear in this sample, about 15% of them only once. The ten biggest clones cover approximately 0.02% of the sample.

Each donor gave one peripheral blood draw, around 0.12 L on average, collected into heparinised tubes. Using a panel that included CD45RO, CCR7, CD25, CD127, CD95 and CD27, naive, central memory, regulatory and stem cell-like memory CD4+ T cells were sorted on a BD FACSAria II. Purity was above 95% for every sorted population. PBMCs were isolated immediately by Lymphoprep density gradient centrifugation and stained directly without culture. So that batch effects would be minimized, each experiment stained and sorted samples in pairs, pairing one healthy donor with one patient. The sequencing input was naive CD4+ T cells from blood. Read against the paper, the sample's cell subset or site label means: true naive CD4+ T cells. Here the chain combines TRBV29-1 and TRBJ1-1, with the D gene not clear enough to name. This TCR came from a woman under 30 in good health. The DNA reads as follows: TGCAGCGTTGACAGAGGGAACACTGAAGCTTTCTTT. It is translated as CSVDRGNTEAFF.